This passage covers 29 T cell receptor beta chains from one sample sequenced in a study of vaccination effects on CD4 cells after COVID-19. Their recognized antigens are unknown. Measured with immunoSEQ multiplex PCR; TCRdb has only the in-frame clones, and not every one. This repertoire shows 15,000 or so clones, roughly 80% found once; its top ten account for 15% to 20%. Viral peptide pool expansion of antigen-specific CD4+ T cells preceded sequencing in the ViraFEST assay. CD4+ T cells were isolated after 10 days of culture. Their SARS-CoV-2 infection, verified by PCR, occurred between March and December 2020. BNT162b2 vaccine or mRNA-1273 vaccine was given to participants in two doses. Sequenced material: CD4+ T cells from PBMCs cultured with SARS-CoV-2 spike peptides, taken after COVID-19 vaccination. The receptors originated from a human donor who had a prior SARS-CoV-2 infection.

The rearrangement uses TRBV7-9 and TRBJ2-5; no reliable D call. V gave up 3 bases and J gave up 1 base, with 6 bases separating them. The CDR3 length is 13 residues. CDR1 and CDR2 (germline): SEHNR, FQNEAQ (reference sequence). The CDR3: CASSFSIQETQYF. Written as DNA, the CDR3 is TGTGCCAGCAGCTTCTCTATCCAAGAGACCCAGTACTTC. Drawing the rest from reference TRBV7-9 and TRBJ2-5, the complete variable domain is DTGVSQNPRHKITKRGQNVTFRCDPISEHNRLYWYRQTLGQGPEFLTYFQNEAQLEKSRLLSDRFSAERPKGSFSTLEIQRTEQGDSAMYLCASSFSIQETQYFGPGTRLLVL.

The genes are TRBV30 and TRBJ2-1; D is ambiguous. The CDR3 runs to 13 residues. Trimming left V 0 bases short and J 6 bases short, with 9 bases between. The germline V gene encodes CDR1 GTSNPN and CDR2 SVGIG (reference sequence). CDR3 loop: CAWSVGPSNEQFF. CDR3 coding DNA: TGTGCCTGGAGTGTAGGACCCTCCAATGAGCAGTTCTTC.

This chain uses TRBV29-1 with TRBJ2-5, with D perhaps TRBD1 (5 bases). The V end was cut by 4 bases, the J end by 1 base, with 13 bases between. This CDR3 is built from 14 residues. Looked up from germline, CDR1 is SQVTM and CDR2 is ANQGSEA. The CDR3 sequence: CSVVNQGAQETQYF. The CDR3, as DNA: TGCAGCGTTGTGAACCAAGGGGCCCAAGAGACCCAGTACTTC.

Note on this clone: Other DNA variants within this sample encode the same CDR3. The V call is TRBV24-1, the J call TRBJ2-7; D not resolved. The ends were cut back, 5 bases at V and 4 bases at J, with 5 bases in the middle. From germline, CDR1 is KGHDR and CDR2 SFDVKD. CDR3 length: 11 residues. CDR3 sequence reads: CATSAGYEQYF. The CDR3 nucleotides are TGTGCCACCAGTGCAGGATACGAGCAGTACTTC.

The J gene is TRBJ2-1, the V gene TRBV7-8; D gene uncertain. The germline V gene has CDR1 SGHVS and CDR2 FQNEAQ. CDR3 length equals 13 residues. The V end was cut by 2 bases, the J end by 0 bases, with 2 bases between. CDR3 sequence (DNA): TGTGCCAGCAGCTTAAGCTCCTACAATGAGCAGTTCTTC. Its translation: CASSLSSYNEQFF.

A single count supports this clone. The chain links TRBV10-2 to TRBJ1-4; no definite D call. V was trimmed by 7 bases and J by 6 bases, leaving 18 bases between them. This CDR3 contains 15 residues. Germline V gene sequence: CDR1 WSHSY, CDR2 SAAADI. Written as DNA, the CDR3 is TGCGCCAGCAAAACCTCCGGGAGGGCGGATGAAAAACTGTTTTTT. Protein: CASKTSGRADEKLFF.

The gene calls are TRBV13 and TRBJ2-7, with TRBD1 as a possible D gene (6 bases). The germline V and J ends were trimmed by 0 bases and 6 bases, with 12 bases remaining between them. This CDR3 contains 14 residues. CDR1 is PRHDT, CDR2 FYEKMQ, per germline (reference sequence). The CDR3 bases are TGTGCCAGCAGCTTAGGGGGCAGGGGTGGCGAGCAGTACTTC. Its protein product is CASSLGGRGGEQYF. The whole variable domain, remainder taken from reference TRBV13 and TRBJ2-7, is AAGVIQSPRHLIKEKRETATLKCYPIPRHDTVYWYQQGPGQDPQFLISFYEKMQSDKGSIPDRFSAQQFSDYHSELNMSSLELGDSALYFCASSLGGRGGEQYFGPGTRLTVT.

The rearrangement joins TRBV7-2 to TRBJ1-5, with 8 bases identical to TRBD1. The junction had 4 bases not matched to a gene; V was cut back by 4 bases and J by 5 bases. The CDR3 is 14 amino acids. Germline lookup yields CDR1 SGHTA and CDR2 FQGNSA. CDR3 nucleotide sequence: TGTGCCAGCAGCTCGACAGGGGCGGATCAGCCCCAGCATTTT. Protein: CASSSTGADQPQHF.

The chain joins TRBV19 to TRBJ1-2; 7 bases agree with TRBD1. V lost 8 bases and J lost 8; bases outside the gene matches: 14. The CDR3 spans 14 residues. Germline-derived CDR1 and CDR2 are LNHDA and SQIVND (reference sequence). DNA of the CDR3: TGTGCCAGTGGAGCCGGGACAGCGGGTGGGGGCTACACCTTC. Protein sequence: CASGAGTAGGGYTF.

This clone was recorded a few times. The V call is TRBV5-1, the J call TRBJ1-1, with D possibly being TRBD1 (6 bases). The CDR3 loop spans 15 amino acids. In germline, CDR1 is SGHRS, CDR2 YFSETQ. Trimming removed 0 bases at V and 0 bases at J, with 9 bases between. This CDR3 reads CASSLATGLNTEAFF. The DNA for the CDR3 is TGCGCCAGCAGCTTGGCCACAGGGTTGAACACTGAAGCTTTCTTT.

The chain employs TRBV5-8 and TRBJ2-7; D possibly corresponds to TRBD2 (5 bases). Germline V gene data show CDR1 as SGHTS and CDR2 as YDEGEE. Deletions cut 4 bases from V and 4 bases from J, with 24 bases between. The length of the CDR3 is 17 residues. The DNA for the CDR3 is TGTGCCAGCAGCCCTAATGGGTTCACGTTTGGGAGTTACGAGCAGTACTTC. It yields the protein CASSPNGFTFGSYEQYF. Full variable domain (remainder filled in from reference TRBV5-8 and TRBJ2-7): EAGVTQSPTHLIKTRGQQATLRCSPISGHTSVYWYQQALGLGLQFLLWYDEGEERNRGNFPPRFSGRQFPNYSSELNVNALELEDSALYLCASSPNGFTFGSYEQYFGPGTRLTVT.

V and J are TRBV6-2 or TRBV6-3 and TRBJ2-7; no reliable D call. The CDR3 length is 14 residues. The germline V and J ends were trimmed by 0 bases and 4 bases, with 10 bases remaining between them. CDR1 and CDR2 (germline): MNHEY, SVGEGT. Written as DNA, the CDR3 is TGTGCCAGCAGTTACTCGTCAGCCCCGTACGAGCAGTACTTC. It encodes CASSYSSAPYEQYF.

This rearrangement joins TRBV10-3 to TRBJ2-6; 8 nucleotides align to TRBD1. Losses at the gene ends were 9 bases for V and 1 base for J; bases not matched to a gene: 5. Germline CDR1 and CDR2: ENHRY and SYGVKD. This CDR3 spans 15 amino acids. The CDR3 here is CAIGQGESGANVLTF. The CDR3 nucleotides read TGTGCCATAGGACAGGGCGAGTCTGGGGCCAACGTCCTGACTTTC.

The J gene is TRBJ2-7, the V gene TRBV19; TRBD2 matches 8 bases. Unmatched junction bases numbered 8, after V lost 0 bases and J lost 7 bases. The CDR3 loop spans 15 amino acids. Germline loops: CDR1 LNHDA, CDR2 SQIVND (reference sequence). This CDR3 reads CASSIDREGLCEQYF. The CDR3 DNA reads TGTGCCAGTAGTATAGACCGGGAGGGCCTTTGTGAGCAGTACTTC.

CDR3 protein: CASRRSLRDREQGRSPLHF. CDR3 nucleotides: TGTGCCAGCAGGCGATCACTCCGGGACAGGGAACAGGGGCGTTCACCCCTCCACTTT. This chain links TRBV2 with TRBJ1-6, with 9 bases lining up with TRBD1. Germline trimming cut 6 bases from V and 9 bases from J; bases unmatched to any gene: 21. The CDR3 is made up of 19 amino acids. Germline values: CDR1 SNHLY, CDR2 FYNNEI.

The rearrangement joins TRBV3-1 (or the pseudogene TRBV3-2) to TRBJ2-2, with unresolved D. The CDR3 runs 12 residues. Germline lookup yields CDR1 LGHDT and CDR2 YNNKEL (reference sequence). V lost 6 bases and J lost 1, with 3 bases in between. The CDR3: CASRENTGELFF. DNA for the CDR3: TGTGCCAGCAGGGAGAACACCGGGGAGCTGTTTTTT.

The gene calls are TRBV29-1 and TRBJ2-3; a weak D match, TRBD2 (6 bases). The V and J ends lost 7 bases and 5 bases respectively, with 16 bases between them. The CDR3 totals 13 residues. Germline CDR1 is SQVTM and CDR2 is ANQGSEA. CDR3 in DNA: TGCAGCGGAGATAGCGGAGGGGTAGATACGCAGTATTTT. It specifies CSGDSGGVDTQYF.

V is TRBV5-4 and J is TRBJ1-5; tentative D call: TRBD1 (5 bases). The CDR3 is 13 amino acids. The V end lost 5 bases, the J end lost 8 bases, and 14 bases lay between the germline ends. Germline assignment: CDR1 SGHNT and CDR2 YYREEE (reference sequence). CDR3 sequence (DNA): TGTGCCAGCAGTCGGGACTCCTTGGAGCCCCAGCATTTT. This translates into CASSRDSLEPQHF.

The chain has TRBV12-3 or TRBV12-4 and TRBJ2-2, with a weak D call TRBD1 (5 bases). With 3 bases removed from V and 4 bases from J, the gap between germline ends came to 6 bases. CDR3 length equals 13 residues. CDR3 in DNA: TGTGCCAGCAGTTTGCAGGGCACCGGGGAGCTGTTTTTT. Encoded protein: CASSLQGTGELFF.

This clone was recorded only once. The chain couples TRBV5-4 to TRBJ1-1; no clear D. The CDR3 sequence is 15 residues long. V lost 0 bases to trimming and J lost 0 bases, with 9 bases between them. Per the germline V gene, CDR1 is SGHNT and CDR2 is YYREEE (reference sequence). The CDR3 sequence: CASSLDSGMNTEAFF. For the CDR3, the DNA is TGTGCCAGCAGCTTGGACAGCGGGATGAACACTGAAGCTTTCTTT.

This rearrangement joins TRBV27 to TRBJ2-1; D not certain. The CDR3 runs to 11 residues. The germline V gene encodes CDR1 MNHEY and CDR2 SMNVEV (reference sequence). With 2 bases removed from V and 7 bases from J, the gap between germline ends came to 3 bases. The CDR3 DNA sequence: TGTGCCAGCAGTTTAAGGAATGAGCAGTTCTTC. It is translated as CASSLRNEQFF.

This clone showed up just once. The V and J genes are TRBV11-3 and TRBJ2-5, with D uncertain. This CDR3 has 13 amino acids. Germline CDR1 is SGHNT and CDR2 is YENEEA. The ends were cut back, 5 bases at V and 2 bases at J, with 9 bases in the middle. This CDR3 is CASSPNLQETQYF. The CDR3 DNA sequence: TGTGCCAGCAGCCCCAATTTGCAAGAGACCCAGTACTTC.

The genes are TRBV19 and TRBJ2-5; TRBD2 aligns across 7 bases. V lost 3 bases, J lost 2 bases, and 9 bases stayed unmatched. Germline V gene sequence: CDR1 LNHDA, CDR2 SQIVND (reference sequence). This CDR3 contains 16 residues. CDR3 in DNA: TGTGCCAGTAGTATTATGTCGGCTAGCGGACAAGAGACCCAGTACTTC. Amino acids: CASSIMSASGQETQYF.

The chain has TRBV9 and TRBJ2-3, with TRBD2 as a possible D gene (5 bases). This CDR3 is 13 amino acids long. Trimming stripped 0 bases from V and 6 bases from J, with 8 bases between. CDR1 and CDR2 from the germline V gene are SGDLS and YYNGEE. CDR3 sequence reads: CASSVVSEDTQYF. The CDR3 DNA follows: TGTGCCAGCAGCGTAGTTAGCGAGGATACGCAGTATTTT. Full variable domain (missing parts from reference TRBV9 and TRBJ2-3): DSGVTQTPKHLITATGQRVTLRCSPRSGDLSVYWYQQSLDQGLQFLIQYYNGEERAKGNILERFSAQQFPDLHSELNLSSLELGDSALYFCASSVVSEDTQYFGPGTRLTVL.

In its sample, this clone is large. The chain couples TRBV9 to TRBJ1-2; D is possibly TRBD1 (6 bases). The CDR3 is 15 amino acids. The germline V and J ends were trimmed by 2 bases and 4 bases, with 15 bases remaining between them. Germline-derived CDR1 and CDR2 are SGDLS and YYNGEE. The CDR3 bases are TGTGCCAGCAGCGTGCGGGGAGGGGACATCTATGGCTACACCTTC. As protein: CASSVRGGDIYGYTF.

CDR3: CASSLVATQETQYF. CDR3 in DNA: TGCGCCAGCAGCTTGGTGGCCACACAAGAGACCCAGTACTTC. The chain has TRBV5-1 and TRBJ2-5; D ambiguous. Germline V CDR1 and CDR2: SGHRS, YFSETQ. Trimming took off 0 bases at V and 2 bases at J, with 8 bases between the two ends. The CDR3 is 14 residues long. Looking up the rest from reference TRBV5-1 and TRBJ2-5 gives the full variable domain: KAGVTQTPRYLIKTRGQQVTLSCSPISGHRSVSWYQQTPGQGLQFLFEYFSETQRNKGNFPGRFSGRQFSNSRSEMNVSTLELGDSALYLCASSLVATQETQYFGPGTRLLVL.

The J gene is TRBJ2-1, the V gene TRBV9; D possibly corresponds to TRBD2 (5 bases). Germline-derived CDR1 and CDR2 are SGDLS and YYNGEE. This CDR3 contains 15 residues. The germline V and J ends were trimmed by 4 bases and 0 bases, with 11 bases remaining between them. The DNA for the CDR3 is TGTGCCAGCAGCCCAAGCGGCAGCTCCTACAATGAGCAGTTCTTC. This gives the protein CASSPSGSSYNEQFF.

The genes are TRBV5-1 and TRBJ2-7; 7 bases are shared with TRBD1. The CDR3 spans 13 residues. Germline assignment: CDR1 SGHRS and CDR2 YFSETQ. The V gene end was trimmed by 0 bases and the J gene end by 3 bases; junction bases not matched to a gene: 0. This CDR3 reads CASSLGTGYEQYF. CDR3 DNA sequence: TGCGCCAGCAGCTTGGGGACAGGCTACGAGCAGTACTTC.

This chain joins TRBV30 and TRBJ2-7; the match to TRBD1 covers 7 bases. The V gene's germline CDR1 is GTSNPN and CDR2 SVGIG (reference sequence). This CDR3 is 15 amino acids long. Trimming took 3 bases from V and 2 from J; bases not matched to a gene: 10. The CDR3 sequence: CAWRSWGTAPYEQYF. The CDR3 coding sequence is TGTGCCTGGAGGTCCTGGGGGACAGCACCCTACGAGCAGTACTTC.